The next 17 T cell receptor beta chains were all read from a single sample in a study of molecular identifiers for immune sequencing clone quantification. A single record per CDR3 protein comes from TCRdb applying MiXCR to the PCR reads. The sample gives around 460,000 distinct CDR3 sequences, under 30% of which show up once; around 0.79% is in the top ten. The sample comprised naive CD8+ T cells from blood, with Jurkat cell RNA spiked in. Regarding subset: FACS-sorted CD8+CD4-CCR7+CD45RA+ naive T cells. The receptors were sampled from a human donor in good health. Some libraries in this study had Jurkat cell RNA spiked in.

This clonotype was recorded a few times. The genes are TRBV4-3 and TRBJ2-3; D ambiguous. V was pared by 8 bases and J by 0 bases, with 9 bases between. The CDR3 contains 13 residues. The V gene's germline CDR1 is LGHNA and CDR2 YSLEER. CDR3 sequence: CASGASSTDTQYF. CDR3 sequence (DNA): TGCGCCAGCGGCGCCTCTAGCACAGATACGCAGTATTTT.

This clonotype showed up many times. This chain links TRBV7-9 with TRBJ1-1; D ambiguous. Germline V gene data show CDR1 as SEHNR and CDR2 as FQNEAQ (reference sequence). Trimming shortened V by 0 bases and J by 0 bases, and 5 bases separated the two germline ends. The CDR3 loop spans 14 amino acids. CDR3 bases: TGTGCCAGCAGCTTAGCACAGATGAACACTGAAGCTTTCTTT. Translation: CASSLAQMNTEAFF. Full variable domain (outside the CDR3, taken from reference TRBV7-9 and TRBJ1-1): DTGVSQNPRHKITKRGQNVTFRCDPISEHNRLYWYRQTLGQGPEFLTYFQNEAQLEKSRLLSDRFSAERPKGSFSTLEIQRTEQGDSAMYLCASSLAQMNTEAFFGQGTRLTVV.

This chain uses TRBV27 with TRBJ2-6, with D uncertain. The V and J ends lost 6 bases and 0 bases respectively, with 12 bases between them. CDR3 size: 16 residues. The germline CDR1 and CDR2 sequences are MNHEY and SMNVEV (reference sequence). Written as DNA, the CDR3 is TGTGCCAGCAGGCCAGACCAGTACTCTGGGGCCAACGTCCTGACTTTC. Translated: CASRPDQYSGANVLTF.

This clonotype was seen more than once but under ten times. The rearrangement links TRBV4-3 to TRBJ2-4, with 8 nucleotides matching TRBD1. The trim removed 3 bases at V and 3 bases at J, leaving 1 base unmatched. This CDR3 has 14 residues. CDR1 is LGHNA and CDR2 is YSLEER in the germline V gene. The CDR3 sequence is CASSQTGVKNIQYF. The CDR3 DNA reads as TGCGCCAGCAGCCAGACAGGGGTCAAAAACATTCAGTACTTC.

The chain has TRBV20-1 and TRBJ2-3; perhaps TRBD2 as D (5 bases). The CDR3 is 15 residues long. V gave up 0 bases and J gave up 5 bases, with 15 bases separating them. Looked up from germline, CDR1 is DFQATT and CDR2 is SNEGSKA (reference sequence). The CDR3 DNA follows: TGCAGTGCTAGAGATCACGTGAGGGCCGTAGATACGCAGTATTTT. Translation gives CSARDHVRAVDTQYF.

This clonotype has just a few counts. V gene TRBV20-1 combines with J gene TRBJ2-5; TRBD2 is a possible D gene (5 bases). CDR3 length: 12 residues. Trimming took off 2 bases at V and 5 bases at J, with 9 bases between the two ends. Germline CDR1 and CDR2: DFQATT and SNEGSKA (reference sequence). The CDR3 DNA reads TGCAGTGCTAGACGGACTTCGGAGACCCAGTACTTC. This sequence encodes CSARRTSETQYF.

In this sample, this clonotype turned up a few times. This rearrangement joins TRBV19 to TRBJ2-5, with TRBD1 identical over 10 bases. V dropped 3 bases and J dropped 5; count of bases not matched to a gene: 12. Germline CDR1 reads LNHDA; CDR2 reads SQIVND (reference sequence). This CDR3 region has 17 residues. The CDR3 loop is CASSIGQGGRFTETQYF. CDR3 nucleotides: TGTGCCAGTAGTATCGGACAGGGGGGCCGTTTTACCGAGACCCAGTACTTC.

A remark on this clonotype: A much more abundant neighbour one base away suggests this may be a read error. This chain joins TRBV30 and TRBJ2-7; 10 positions agree with TRBD2. V lost 1 base, J lost 2 bases, and 8 bases stayed unmatched. The CDR3 is 16 residues long. Germline V gene sequence: CDR1 GTSNPN, CDR2 SVGIG (reference sequence). The CDR3 DNA follows: TGTGCCTGGAGTGCGAGTCTAGCGGGGGTAACCTACGAGCAGTACTTC. Translation: CAWSASLAGVTYEQYF.

Many counts were recorded for this clonotype. V and J are TRBV6-1 and TRBJ2-3; TRBD2 matches at 13 bases. The CDR3 consists of 18 residues. Unmatched junction bases numbered 10, after V lost 7 bases and J lost 0 bases. From germline, CDR1 is MNHNS and CDR2 SASEGT. Here the CDR3 reads CASTKRTSGGKSTDTQYF. CDR3 DNA sequence: TGTGCCAGCACCAAGAGGACTAGCGGGGGCAAAAGCACAGATACGCAGTATTTT.

The sample holds a few counts of this clonotype. J is TRBJ2-3 and V is TRBV3-1, with 11 positions matching TRBD2. V lost 1 base and J lost 4; bases outside the gene matches: 7. In germline, CDR1 is LGHDT, CDR2 YNNKEL (reference sequence). This CDR3 spans 17 amino acids. CDR3 protein: CASSQVLAGGYADTQYF. CDR3 DNA: TGTGCCAGCAGCCAAGTGCTAGCGGGAGGCTACGCAGATACGCAGTATTTT.

The chain joins TRBV20-1 to TRBJ2-2, with 8 bases matching TRBD1. Germline CDR1 reads DFQATT; CDR2 reads SNEGSKA (reference sequence). This CDR3 is built from 17 residues. With 0 bases clipped from V and 0 bases from J, the junction kept 6 bases outside the gene matches. CDR3 residues: CSARDPWTGPNTGELFF. The DNA of the CDR3 is TGCAGTGCTAGAGATCCTTGGACAGGGCCGAACACCGGGGAGCTGTTTTTT.

This clonotype was seen at least ten times. This chain uses TRBV4-3 with TRBJ2-7; 7 nucleotides line up with TRBD2. Germline loops: CDR1 LGHNA, CDR2 YSLEER. The V segment lost 1 base and the J segment 7 bases; nucleotides outside the gene matches: 10. CDR3 size: 15 residues. This chain's CDR3 is CASSQGLVTGGEQYF. The DNA for the CDR3 is TGCGCCAGCAGCCAAGGACTTGTAACCGGGGGGGAGCAGTACTTC.

In regard to this clonotype: A read error is possible here, since a much larger clone lies one base away. V and J are TRBV12-3 or TRBV12-4 and TRBJ1-1, with 8 bases lining up with TRBD1. The CDR3 length is 17 residues. CDR3 nucleotide sequence: TGTGTCACCCGCTACCAGGACAGGGCCTTCATGAACACTGAAGCTTTCTTT. Protein: CVTRYQDRAFMNTEAFF.

The genes are TRBV4-1 and TRBJ1-3; tentatively, D is TRBD1 (5 bases). Germline CDR1 MGHRA, CDR2 YSYEKL. This CDR3 has 17 residues. V shed 4 bases and J shed 0 bases, with 16 bases lying between them. In nucleotides, the CDR3 is TGCGCCAGCAGCCGGGTGGGGCAGGAGACCTCTGGAAACACCATATATTTT. Protein sequence: CASSRVGQETSGNTIYF.

This clonotype came up a few times. V gene TRBV27 combines with J gene TRBJ1-5; D remains unclear. There are 14 residues in the CDR3. V dropped 5 bases and J dropped 5 bases, with 13 bases sitting between them. In germline, CDR1 is MNHEY, CDR2 SMNVEV (reference sequence). The CDR3 DNA is TGTGCCAGCAGTCCTCTCCCCGAATATCAGCCCCAGCATTTT. This sequence encodes CASSPLPEYQPQHF.

Details on this clonotype: A much larger clone sits a single nucleotide away, making a read error possible. The chain uses TRBV7-9 and TRBJ2-3, with D perhaps TRBD2 (6 bases). The germline CDR1 and CDR2 sequences are SEHNR and FQNEAQ (reference sequence). Trimming took off 1 base at V and 6 bases at J, with 14 bases between the two ends. This CDR3 is 15 amino acids long. The CDR3 DNA reads TGTGCCAGCAGCTTAGTGCTTGGAGGGGCGGATACGCAGTATTTT. Amino acid sequence: CASSLVLGGADTQYF.

This clonotype appeared many times. The genes are TRBV4-2 and TRBJ1-1; 7 bases line up with TRBD1. This CDR3 spans 15 amino acids. With V trimmed by 3 bases and J by 4 bases, 8 bases remained unmatched. Germline V lookup: CDR1 LGHNA, CDR2 YNFKEQ. The CDR3 DNA follows: TGTGCCAGCAGCCAGGAACAGGGGCTATTCACTGAAGCTTTCTTT. Translated, it gives CASSQEQGLFTEAFF.